Detailed here is one T cell receptor (beta chain). CDR3 size: 15 residues. V trimming: 6 bases; J trimming: 5 bases; junction bases outside the gene matches: 8. Germline V gene sequence: CDR1 MNHEY, CDR2 SVGAGI. Measured with immunoSEQ multiplex PCR; TCRdb has only the in-frame clones, and not every one. The data hold just under 350,000 clones, with more than 70% observed a single time. These data are taken from a study of blood T cell repertoires in COVID-19. Specimen: peripheral blood. The chain recombines TRBV6-5 with TRBJ1-2, with 11 bases aligning to TRBD1. The clonotype comes from a woman in her seventies with COVID-19, enrolled during active disease. The CDR3: CASSDPGTGGYGYTF. CDR3 DNA: TGTGCCAGCAGCGACCCGGGGACAGGGGGATATGGCTACACCTTC.